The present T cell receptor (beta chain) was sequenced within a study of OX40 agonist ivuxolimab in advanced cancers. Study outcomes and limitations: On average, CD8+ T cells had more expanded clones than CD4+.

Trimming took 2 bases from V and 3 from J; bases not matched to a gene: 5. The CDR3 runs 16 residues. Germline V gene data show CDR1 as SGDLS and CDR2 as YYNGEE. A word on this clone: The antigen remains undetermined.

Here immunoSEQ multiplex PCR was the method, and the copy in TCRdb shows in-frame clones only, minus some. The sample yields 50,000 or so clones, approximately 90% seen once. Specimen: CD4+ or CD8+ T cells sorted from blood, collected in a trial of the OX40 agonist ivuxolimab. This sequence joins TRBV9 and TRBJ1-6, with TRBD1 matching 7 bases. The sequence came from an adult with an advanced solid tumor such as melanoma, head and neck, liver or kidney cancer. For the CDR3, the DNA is TGTGCCAGCAGCGTGGACGCAGGGGGCTATAATTCACCCCTCCACTTT. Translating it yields CASSVDAGGYNSPLHF.